This T cell receptor beta chain stems from a study of graft-versus-host responses after intestinal transplantation. Overall study findings and caveats: Those patients showing graft-donor T cell macrochimerism displayed high graft-versus-host to host-versus-graft clonal ratios in allografts.

Clones were read by immunoSEQ multiplex PCR, and TCRdb kept only the in-frame ones, dropping some. There are over 100,000 clones in the sample; 85% to 95% occur only once, and more than 0.1% lies in the top ten. This clone was counted between two and nine times. Its antigen is as yet unknown. The same CDR3 is also encoded by other DNA sequences in this sample. Germline-derived CDR1 and CDR2 are SEHNR and FQNEAQ (reference sequence). The CDR3 is 12 residues long. V was pared by 4 bases and J by 0 bases, with 2 bases between. This receptor was obtained from a human donor who received an intestinal transplant. The rearrangement links TRBV7-9 to TRBJ2-3; D unresolved. The sequencing here drew on unstimulated CD4+ T cells sorted from spleen or lymph node cells, taken before intestinal transplant. The CDR3: CASSSSTDTQYF. The DNA of the CDR3 is TGTGCCAGCAGCTCTAGCACAGATACGCAGTATTTT.